This T cell receptor beta chain was identified in a study of blood T cell repertoires in COVID-19. Study context: T cells, B-cell-depleted T cells, or PBMCs supplied cDNA or gDNA.

Sequencing was performed with immunoSEQ multiplex PCR; in TCRdb, only in-frame clones are kept and a portion is missing. Here the sample spans about 98,000 clones, about 81% being singletons. The CDR3 sequence is 19 residues long. Per germline, CDR1 KGHSH and CDR2 LQKENI. V lost 3 bases and J lost 3, with 24 bases in between. This TCR was recovered from a man aged 65 to 79 with acute or convalescent COVID-19. Sequenced material: peripheral blood. The gene calls are TRBV18 and TRBJ2-4; possible D gene TRBD2, 6 bases. The CDR3 bases are TGTGCCAGCTCACCCAACCCCATGGCCACTAGCCGATACAAAAACATTCAGTACTTC. Its protein is CASSPNPMATSRYKNIQYF. Variable domain in full (rest from reference TRBV18 and TRBJ2-4): NAGVMQNPRHLVRRRGQEARLRCSPMKGHSHVYWYRQLPEEGLKFMVYLQKENIIDESGMPKERFSAEFPKEGPSILRIQQVVRGDSAAYFCASSPNPMATSRYKNIQYFGAGTRLSVL.